Given below is one T cell receptor (beta chain) in context. Its antigen is not known. The PCR made use of 60 Vbeta and 13 Jbeta primers. Some clones are missing from TCRdb's copy, which holds only in-frame ones; the method was immunoSEQ multiplex PCR. Here the sample spans around 110,000 clones, approximately 76% being singletons. This sample is part of a study of cytomegalovirus exposure and HLA in healthy donors. Participants comprised healthy donors of bone marrow. CDR3 length: 12 amino acids. Germline lookup yields CDR1 SGHTA and CDR2 FQGNSA. V gave up 4 bases and J gave up 5 bases, with 8 bases separating them. Findings and limits, study-wide: An apparent linkage of common viral pathogens to several of the most significant clusters emerged in a later analysis. V- and J-gene trimming of TCR beta was linked (in a later analysis) to a missense DCLRE1C variant.

The chain joins TRBV7-2 to TRBJ1-1; D might be TRBD1 (6 bases). The receptor comes from a man aged 18 to 29 in good health and CMV-seronegative. Sequenced: PBMCs. The CDR3 nucleotides read TGTGCCAGCAGCTCCCAGGGGACTGAAGCTTTCTTT. It encodes CASSSQGTEAFF.